The rows below give T cell receptor beta chains drawn from one sample of a study of blood T cells in healthy people across ages. TCRdb re-derived calls from the 5' RACE reads in MiXCR, one entry per CDR3 protein. This table holds 730,000 or so distinct CDR3 sequences, around 38% found once. Sequenced input: blood. The source is an elderly man in good health. Both conserved end residues are part of each CDR3. D genes are given only for firm matches. Clone size is not always given. Where it is, it says once, few, many or a class for expanded clones.

clone size	D gene	V gene	J gene	CDR3 DNA	CDR3 protein
few	-	TRBV11-2	TRBJ2-3	TGTGCCAGCAGCTTAAGAGCGGGAGGAGGACAGGGTACGCAGTATTTT	CASSLRAGGGQGTQYF
-	-	TRBV6-5	TRBJ2-7	TGTGCCAGCAGGAGCACCGGGACTGCTTCTTCCTACGAGCAGTACTTC	CASRSTGTASSYEQYF
-	-	TRBV6-5	TRBJ2-7	TGTGCCAGCAGTTTACAGCTGACCGGGACGGTAGCCTACGAGCAGTACTTC	CASSLQLTGTVAYEQYF
-	TRBD2	TRBV6-2/TRBV6-3	TRBJ2-1	TGTGCCAGCCGACGGACTAGCGGTCACAATGAGCAGTTCTTC	CASRRTSGHNEQFF
many	TRBD2	TRBV2	TRBJ2-3	TGTGCCAGCCGGACTAGCGGTACAGATACGCAGTATTTT	CASRTSGTDTQYF
few	-	TRBV5-6	TRBJ2-7	TGTGCCAGCAGCGTCGACCCAGCCTACGAGCAGTACTTC	CASSVDPAYEQYF
few	-	TRBV30	TRBJ2-7	TGTGCCTGGAGTAGGCGGGCAGGTGTGTCCTACGAGCAGTACTTC	CAWSRRAGVSYEQYF
-	-	TRBV7-2	TRBJ2-3	TGTGCCAGCAGCTTTTTGGTCAGAAGCACAGATACGCAGTATTTT	CASSFLVRSTDTQYF
many	-	TRBV6-1	TRBJ2-3	TGTGCCAGCAGCGTCTCCGATACGCAGTATTTT	CASSVSDTQYF
-	TRBD1	TRBV7-9	TRBJ2-7	TGTGCCAGCAGTATCGACAGGGCTGGGGTCGACGAGCAGTACTTC	CASSIDRAGVDEQYF
-	-	TRBV6-6	TRBJ1-5	TGTGCCAGTTTTCCGGGACACTATAGCAATCAGCCCCAGCATTTT	CASFPGHYSNQPQHF
-	TRBD1	TRBV27	TRBJ1-1	TGTGCCAGCAGGACAGGGCCCTACACTGAAGCTTTCTTT	CASRTGPYTEAFF
few	TRBD1	TRBV20-1	TRBJ2-1	TGCAGTGTTCCGGGACAGGGTCTATATGAGCAGTTCTTC	CSVPGQGLYEQFF
-	-	TRBV5-1	TRBJ1-1	TGCGCCAGCAGCGATGGGGTAGGGCAAGGCACTGAAGCTTTCTTT	CASSDGVGQGTEAFF
few	TRBD1	TRBV6-2/TRBV6-3	TRBJ2-7	TGTGCCAGCACCCAGACAGGGGGCGAGCAGTACTTC	CASTQTGGEQYF
few	-	TRBV7-7	TRBJ2-5	TGTGCCAGCACCCCCGGGATTAAAGAGACCCAGTACTTC	CASTPGIKETQYF
few	-	TRBV6-5	TRBJ2-5	TGTGCCAGCAGTTACCAACGGGACGGACGGGGGCCCAAACAAGAGACCCAGTACTTC	CASSYQRDGRGPKQETQYF
many	TRBD1	TRBV6-1	TRBJ1-6	TGTGCCAGCAGTGAAGTGTCAGGGGGGTACCCCCTCCACTTT	CASSEVSGGYPLHF
few	TRBD2	TRBV6-1	TRBJ2-3	TGTGCCAGCAGATCCGGGACTAGCGTAGATACGCAGTATTTT	CASRSGTSVDTQYF
-	-	TRBV9	TRBJ1-1	TGTGCCAGCAGCGGCCGCGACAGCCACACTGAAGCTTTCTTT	CASSGRDSHTEAFF
few	-	TRBV2	TRBJ2-1	TGTGCCAGCAGTGAAGCGGGAGGAGGCTACAATGAGCAGTTCTTC	CASSEAGGGYNEQFF
-	-	TRBV4-1	TRBJ2-7	TGCGCCAGCAGCCAAGATAGGGCAGGGGCATACGAGCAGTACTTC	CASSQDRAGAYEQYF
many	-	TRBV4-3	TRBJ1-2	TGCGCCAGCAGCCAAGATGGTACCCCAATGGGAGGTGGCTACACCTTC	CASSQDGTPMGGGYTF
-	-	TRBV6-2/TRBV6-3	TRBJ2-6	TGTGCCAGCAGTTGGGCGGGCAGGGGAATCTCTGGGGCCAACGTCCTGACTTTC	CASSWAGRGISGANVLTF
-	-	TRBV2	TRBJ2-7	TGTGCCAGCAGTGAAAAGGACTCCCCGAGGCGGCAGTACTTC	CASSEKDSPRRQYF
many	-	TRBV6-5	TRBJ2-6	TGTGCCACCGAAGGGTCCTCTGGGGCCAACGTCCTGACTTTC	CATEGSSGANVLTF
-	TRBD1	TRBV6-2/TRBV6-3	TRBJ1-6	TGTGCCAGCACCCCGACAGGGAAGAATTCACCCCTCCACTTT	CASTPTGKNSPLHF
-	TRBD1	TRBV20-1	TRBJ1-1	TGCAGTGCTAGAGATGGGGGGGCAGGGGGCTACCCGAACACTGAAGCTTTCTTT	CSARDGGAGGYPNTEAFF
-	TRBD1	TRBV11-3	TRBJ1-1	TGTGCCAGCAGCTTATCTGGCAGGGGGGGGACTGAAGCTTTCTTT	CASSLSGRGGTEAFF
-	-	TRBV14	TRBJ2-1	TGTGCCAGCAGCCAAGAGACCGGGAGAGGGTTTTATGAGCAGTTCTTC	CASSQETGRGFYEQFF
-	-	TRBV5-4	TRBJ2-3	TGTGCCAGCAGCTTGGAACTCATAAGCACAGATACGCAGTATTTT	CASSLELISTDTQYF